One and the same sample provided the 19 T cell receptor beta chains below, sequenced in a study of cytomegalovirus exposure and HLA in healthy donors. Primers: 60 Vbeta forward and 13 Jbeta reverse. The table came from immunoSEQ multiplex PCR; TCRdb's copy has only in-frame clones and leaves some out. The data hold 200,000 or so clones, with over 70% observed a single time. The source material was PBMCs. All receptors come from a woman aged 18-29 years in good health and CMV-seropositive.

The chain is built from TRBV20-1 and TRBJ1-2; D not certain. The CDR3 contains 8 residues. The V gene's germline CDR1 is DFQATT and CDR2 SNEGSKA (reference sequence). Trimming removed 8 bases from V and 8 bases from J, with 6 bases in between. CDR3 sequence reads: CSSGGYTF. CDR3 DNA: TGCAGTAGCGGAGGCTACACCTTC.

The V gene is TRBV6-7, the J gene TRBJ1-1; TRBD1 agrees at 8 bases. TRBV6-7 is recorded as an ORF, its role being uncertain. With 6 bases clipped from V and 11 bases from J, the junction kept 11 bases outside the gene matches. The CDR3 covers 13 residues. The CDR3 bases are TGTGCCAGCAGCCCCCCCCGGGACAGGTCGGCTTTCTTT. Protein product: CASSPPRDRSAFF.

The CDR3 here is CASGLRERGTYNEQFF. Here the CDR3 DNA reads TGTGCTAGTGGTTTGAGGGAGCGGGGGACCTACAATGAGCAGTTCTTC. The chain couples TRBV12-5 to TRBJ2-1, with 8 bases aligning to TRBD2. The CDR3 contains 16 residues. The germline CDR1 and CDR2 sequences are LGHNT and FRNRAP. Unmatched junction bases numbered 5, after V lost 2 bases and J lost 2 bases.

This clone came up once. The V call is TRBV5-4, the J call TRBJ2-7; 8 nucleotides align to TRBD1. Trimming cost V 5 bases and J 6 bases; bases outside gene matches: 10. The germline CDR1 and CDR2 sequences are SGHNT and YYREEE (reference sequence). The CDR3 is made up of 14 amino acids. CDR3 in amino acids: CASSLWTGSGEQYF. CDR3 DNA: TGTGCCAGCAGTCTTTGGACAGGGTCGGGCGAGCAGTACTTC.

This clone was observed a few times. The V call is TRBV7-7, the J call TRBJ2-2, with D hard to call. CDR1 is SSHAT and CDR2 is FNYEAQ in the germline V gene (reference sequence). This CDR3 is built from 12 residues. V lost 5 bases to trimming and J lost 2 bases, with 3 bases between them. CDR3 coding DNA: TGTGCCAGCAGCCTAAACACCGGGGAGCTGTTTTTT. It is translated as CASSLNTGELFF.

The chain is built from TRBV5-8 and TRBJ1-2; TRBD1 aligns across 10 bases. The CDR3 is made up of 13 amino acids. CDR1 is SGHTS and CDR2 is YDEGEE in the germline V gene. Unmatched junction bases numbered 6, after V lost 5 bases and J lost 8 bases. The CDR3 coding sequence is TGTGCCAGCAGTTCGGGGACAGGGGCAGGCTACACCTTC. The encoded protein is CASSSGTGAGYTF.

This rearrangement joins TRBV5-1 to TRBJ2-3; TRBD2 matches at 7 bases. Germline V gene data show CDR1 as SGHRS and CDR2 as YFSETQ. Trimming took 3 bases from V and 1 from J; bases not matched to a gene: 8. CDR3 size: 16 residues. CDR3 sequence: CASSSRSGEGTDTQYF. The CDR3 DNA follows: TGCGCCAGCAGCTCGCGGAGCGGGGAGGGCACAGATACGCAGTATTTT. Full variable domain (outside the CDR3, taken from reference TRBV5-1 and TRBJ2-3): KAGVTQTPRYLIKTRGQQVTLSCSPISGHRSVSWYQQTPGQGLQFLFEYFSETQRNKGNFPGRFSGRQFSNSRSEMNVSTLELGDSALYLCASSSRSGEGTDTQYFGPGTRLTVL.

This clone has just a few counts. This rearrangement joins TRBV6-5 to TRBJ1-1; a weak D match, TRBD1 (6 bases). The length of the CDR3 is 14 residues. The V end was cut by 5 bases, the J end by 8 bases, with 18 bases between. CDR1 and CDR2 (germline): MNHEY, SVGAGI. Here the CDR3 DNA reads TGTGCCAGCAGTGAATCTGAGGGGGGGAACGAAGCTTTCTTT. Its translation is CASSESEGGNEAFF.

CDR3 protein: CASSLLYRSEQYF. In DNA form, the CDR3 reads TGTGCCAGCAGTCTCCTATATCGCTCCGAGCAGTACTTC. This chain links TRBV7-9 with TRBJ2-7; no firm D call. V lost 6 bases and J 6 bases, leaving 15 bases between the germline ends. Germline lookup yields CDR1 SEHNR and CDR2 FQNEAQ (reference sequence). The CDR3 runs 13 residues. The full variable domain, its missing parts supplied by reference TRBV7-9 and TRBJ2-7, is DTGVSQNPRHKITKRGQNVTFRCDPISEHNRLYWYRQTLGQGPEFLTYFQNEAQLEKSRLLSDRFSAERPKGSFSTLEIQRTEQGDSAMYLCASSLLYRSEQYFGPGTRLTVT.

This chain links TRBV2 with TRBJ2-7, with D unresolved. CDR1 SNHLY and CDR2 FYNNEI come from the germline V gene. The CDR3 is 15 amino acids. Between the trimmed V and J ends, which lost 4 bases and 4 bases, there was a span of 17 bases. The CDR3 protein is CASSAPARGLYEQYF. The CDR3 nucleotides read TGTGCCAGCAGTGCGCCCGCGCGAGGCCTGTACGAGCAGTACTTC.

The V gene is TRBV7-8, the J gene TRBJ2-7; TRBD1 is a possible D gene (5 bases). CDR3 length: 14 amino acids. V dropped 5 bases and J dropped 0 bases, with 11 bases sitting between them. The germline gives CDR1 SGHVS, CDR2 FQNEAQ. Here the CDR3 DNA reads TGTGCCAGCAGCGAGCTGGGGCCCTCCTACGAGCAGTACGTC. Its protein is CASSELGPSYEQYV.

This rearrangement joins TRBV6-5 to TRBJ2-5; weak D call: TRBD2 (6 bases). The DNA matches TRBJ2-7 better at its end, which makes the J call doubtful. Germline-derived CDR1 and CDR2 are MNHEY and SVGAGI. The length of the CDR3 is 13 residues. The CDR3: CASRILQRDEQYF. The CDR3 DNA reads as TGTGCCAGCAGAATCCTCCAGCGGGACGAGCAGTACTTC.

This clone was seen only once. This chain connects TRBV6-5 to TRBJ2-1, with TRBD1 matching over 8 bases. The V and J ends lost 3 bases and 8 bases, in that order; junction bases with no gene match: 9. The CDR3 sequence is 15 residues long. CDR1 MNHEY and CDR2 SVGAGI come from the germline V gene. Written as DNA, the CDR3 is TGTGCCAGCAGTTATTCAGGGGGCCGCGGAGATGAGCAGTTCTTC. As protein: CASSYSGGRGDEQFF.

The V gene is TRBV13, the J gene TRBJ1-4; D unclear. The germline CDR1 and CDR2 sequences are PRHDT and FYEKMQ (reference sequence). Trimming took 1 base from V and 1 from J, leaving 16 bases between them. This CDR3 has 18 residues. In DNA, the CDR3 is TGTGCCAGCAGCTTAGTTTTATCCGGGGTTCGAACTAATGAAAAACTGTTTTTT. Amino acid sequence: CASSLVLSGVRTNEKLFF.

V usage is TRBV5-1 and J usage is TRBJ2-1, with D possibly TRBD2 on 6 matching bases. CDR3 length: 14 residues. Germline values: CDR1 SGHRS, CDR2 YFSETQ. The V and J ends lost 4 bases and 6 bases respectively, with 14 bases between them. CDR3 sequence reads: CASSPQTSTNEQFF. The CDR3 DNA reads as TGCGCCAGCAGCCCTCAGACTAGTACCAATGAGCAGTTCTTC.

This chain joins TRBV6-6 and TRBJ2-3, with D possibly being TRBD1 (7 bases). Germline CDR1 and CDR2: MNHNY and SVGAGI (reference sequence). The CDR3 is 16 residues long. V dropped 0 bases and J dropped 6 bases, with 16 bases sitting between them. The CDR3 is CASSYSSDRRGDTQYF. The CDR3 DNA sequence: TGTGCCAGCAGTTACTCGTCGGACAGGAGGGGGGATACGCAGTATTTT.

J is TRBJ2-1 and V is TRBV6-4; 8 bases map to TRBD2. The CDR3 runs to 14 residues. J was trimmed by 6 bases and V by 4 bases; bases with no gene match: 5. CDR1 MRHNA and CDR2 SNTAGT come from the germline V gene. CDR3 sequence reads: CASSVETSANEQFF. The CDR3 DNA reads as TGTGCCAGCAGTGTAGAGACTAGCGCCAATGAGCAGTTCTTC.

V and J are TRBV13 and TRBJ2-2; 13 bases align to TRBD2. The CDR3 is 18 residues long. Germline V gene lookup returns CDR1 PRHDT and CDR2 FYEKMQ (reference sequence). V dropped 3 bases and J dropped 0; count of bases not matched to a gene: 4. CDR3 loop: CASSFRLAGGPNTGELFF. The CDR3, as DNA: TGTGCCAGCAGCTTTCGACTAGCGGGGGGTCCGAACACCGGGGAGCTGTTTTTT.

This sequence joins TRBV4-1 and TRBJ2-3; no firm D call. Germline CDR1 reads MGHRA; CDR2 reads YSYEKL. The ends were cut back, 1 base at V and 5 bases at J, with 16 bases in the middle. This CDR3 is built from 16 residues. DNA for the CDR3: TGCGCCAGCAGCCAAGCCGACACTCCGTCGGTAGATACGCAGTATTTT. Protein product: CASSQADTPSVDTQYF.